These T cell receptor beta chains were read from a single sample in a study of blood T cell repertoires in COVID-19. TCRdb's copy holds only in-frame clones and misses some; the assay was immunoSEQ multiplex PCR. The repertoire includes under 200,000 clones, under 80% of them detected once, and about 3% sits in the top ten. The material sequenced was peripheral blood. Source of these receptors: a woman over 75 with acute or convalescent COVID-19. Both conserved end residues are part of each CDR3. D genes are given only for firm matches. The listing skips clone size in some rows; elsewhere it reads once, few, many or a size class.

TRBJ2-1,TRBV27,TRBD2,once,CATLAGDGYNEQFF,TGTGCCACCTTAGCGGGAGACGGCTACAATGAGCAGTTCTTC
TRBJ2-1,TRBV20-1,TRBD2,few,CSASPGLAEYNEQFF,TGCAGTGCTAGTCCGGGACTAGCGGAATACAATGAGCAGTTCTTC
TRBJ2-1,TRBV9,TRBD2,-,CASSVDLAGVDEQFF,TGTGCCAGCAGCGTAGATCTAGCGGGAGTCGATGAGCAGTTCTTC
TRBJ2-1,TRBV6-4,TRBD2,once,CASSITGTSFYNEQFF,TGTGCCAGCAGTATCACCGGGACTAGCTTCTACAATGAGCAGTTCTTC
TRBJ1-5,TRBV24-1,TRBD1,once,CATSAGQGSYSNQPQHF,TGTGCCACCAGTGCAGGACAGGGATCGTATAGCAATCAGCCCCAGCATTTT
TRBJ2-1,TRBV4-2,-,-,CASSQAGRGIEQFF,TGTGCCAGCAGCCAAGCGGGTAGGGGTATCGAGCAGTTCTTC
TRBJ2-2,TRBV12-5,-,-,CASGLDTPTGELFF,TGTGCTAGTGGTTTAGATACACCCACCGGGGAGCTGTTTTTT
TRBJ2-2,TRBV28,-,-,CASKTANTGELFF,TGTGCCAGCAAAACTGCGAACACCGGGGAGCTGTTTTTT
TRBJ1-3,TRBV7-8,-,many,CASSLDGGFSGNTIYF,TGTGCCAGCAGCTTAGACGGGGGTTTCTCTGGAAACACCATATATTTT
TRBJ1-3,TRBV2,-,-,CASSGRVELQWTGNTIYF,TGTGCCAGCAGTGGCAGGGTCGAATTGCAATGGACTGGAAACACCATATATTTT
TRBJ1-5,TRBV28,TRBD1,-,CASSLRTGKFQPQHF,TGTGCCAGCAGTCTGCGGACAGGGAAGTTTCAGCCCCAGCATTTT
TRBJ2-7,TRBV10-3,-,-,CAISAPMGSSYEQYF,TGTGCCATCAGTGCACCAATGGGGAGCTCCTACGAGCAGTACTTC
TRBJ1-1,TRBV6-5,-,once,CASRLLTRTEAFF,TGTGCCAGCAGGCTCCTGACTAGGACTGAAGCTTTCTTT
TRBJ1-2,TRBV9,-,-,CASSVESGVGYGYTF,TGTGCCAGCAGCGTAGAATCCGGGGTCGGCTATGGCTACACCTTC
TRBJ2-1,TRBV19,TRBD2,-,CASKGDYSNEQFF,TGTGCCAGTAAAGGGGACTATTCCAATGAGCAGTTCTTC
TRBJ2-5,TRBV24-1,TRBD1,-,CATSDASRTGQETQYF,TGTGCCACCAGTGACGCCTCTCGGACAGGACAAGAGACCCAGTACTTC
TRBJ1-1,TRBV18,-,-,CASSPQARGLNTEAFF,TGTGCCAGCTCACCACAAGCCAGGGGACTGAACACTGAAGCTTTCTTT
TRBJ1-1,TRBV29-1,-,-,CSVEVGGVEAFF,TGCAGCGTTGAGGTCGGAGGGGTTGAAGCTTTCTTT
TRBJ1-2,TRBV28,-,-,CASSADSNYGYTF,TGTGCCAGCAGTGCGGATTCTAACTATGGCTACACCTTC
TRBJ1-4,TRBV29-1,-,-,CSVVQGTNEKLFF,TGCAGCGTTGTACAGGGTACTAATGAAAAACTGTTTTTT
TRBJ1-1,TRBV18,-,-,CASSPTDLNTEAFF,TGTGCCAGCTCACCAACAGATTTGAACACTGAAGCTTTCTTT
TRBJ2-2,TRBV5-1,TRBD2,once,CASSLGAGATGELFF,TGCGCCAGCAGCTTGGGGGCGGGAGCAACTGGGGAGCTGTTTTTT
TRBJ2-5,TRBV27,TRBD1,-,CASSLWGSGTGGPQETQYF,TGTGCCAGCAGTTTGTGGGGGTCCGGGACAGGGGGCCCTCAAGAGACCCAGTACTTC
TRBJ2-1,TRBV6-1,TRBD2,-,CASSERGTSSWNEQFF,TGTGCCAGCAGTGAACGTGGGACTAGCAGTTGGAATGAGCAGTTCTTC
TRBJ2-7,TRBV6-2/TRBV6-3,TRBD2,medium-sized,CASSPGLAGGRQQYF,TGTGCCAGCAGCCCGGGACTAGCGGGAGGCCGGCAGCAGTACTTC
TRBJ2-7,TRBV18,TRBD1,-,CASSSGQESPYEQYF,TGTGCCAGCTCATCTGGACAGGAAAGCCCCTACGAGCAGTACTTC
TRBJ2-5,TRBV5-1,TRBD1,-,CASSLPTGEETQYF,TGCGCCAGCAGCTTACCTACAGGGGAAGAGACCCAGTACTTC
TRBJ1-5,TRBV19,TRBD1,-,CASSMFPDRGNQPQHF,TGTGCCAGTAGTATGTTCCCAGACAGGGGCAATCAGCCCCAGCATTTT
TRBJ1-6,TRBV19,-,-,CASSIAQNDSDLNSPLHF,TGTGCCAGTAGTATAGCCCAAAACGACAGCGACCTTAATTCACCCCTCCACTTT
TRBJ2-1,TRBV5-1,TRBD2,few,CASTKRSSGGVGDSYNEQFF,TGCGCCAGCACCAAGCGGTCTAGCGGGGGGGTGGGTGATTCCTACAATGAGCAGTTCTTC
TRBJ1-1,TRBV28,-,-,CASSVGDPKAAFF,TGTGCCAGCAGTGTCGGAGACCCCAAGGCAGCTTTCTTT
TRBJ2-1,TRBV9,TRBD2,few,CASSVVSTSGTYSYNEQFF,TGTGCCAGCAGCGTAGTTAGTACTAGCGGGACTTACTCCTACAATGAGCAGTTCTTC
TRBJ2-1,TRBV9,TRBD1,few,CASSVGDRDYNEQFF,TGTGCCAGCAGCGTCGGAGACAGGGACTACAATGAGCAGTTCTTC
TRBJ2-3,TRBV3-1/TRBV3-2,-,once,CASSRSGTRIRF,TGTGCCAGCAGCCGTTCCGGGACTCGGATTCGTTTT
TRBJ1-5,TRBV28,-,few,CASRQSNQPQHF,TGTGCCAGCAGACAAAGCAATCAGCCCCAGCATTTT
TRBJ2-7,TRBV24-1,-,-,CATSDPGKEQYF,TGTGCCACCAGTGACCCCGGTAAAGAGCAGTACTTC
TRBJ2-7,TRBV7-2,-,-,CASSLRQNPSYEQYF,TGTGCCAGCAGCTTGAGACAAAATCCCTCCTACGAGCAGTACTTC
TRBJ2-1,TRBV28,TRBD2,-,CASSTLKLAGEGGEQFF,TGTGCCAGCAGCACTCTCAAACTAGCGGGAGAGGGGGGTGAGCAGTTCTTC
TRBJ2-6,TRBV9,-,-,CASSVELGAGANVLTF,TGTGCCAGCAGCGTAGAACTGGGGGCCGGGGCCAACGTCCTGACTTTC
TRBJ1-4,TRBV28,-,-,CASSLNSPDIMAEKLFF,TGTGCCAGCAGTTTAAACAGCCCGGACATAATGGCGGAAAAACTGTTTTTT
TRBJ1-2,TRBV7-8,-,-,CASSPYSYGYTF,TGTGCCAGCAGCCCCTACAGCTATGGCTACACCTTC
TRBJ2-7,TRBV7-2,-,-,CASSFTGNPSYEQYF,TGTGCCAGCAGCTTCACAGGGAACCCCTCCTACGAGCAGTACTTC
TRBJ1-3,TRBV5-6,TRBD1,-,CASSSGQGRNTIYF,TGTGCCAGCAGTTCGGGACAGGGAAGAAACACCATATATTTT
TRBJ1-5,TRBV6-5,TRBD1,once,CASTGQGLGQPQHF,TGTGCCAGCACGGGACAGGGGTTAGGTCAGCCCCAGCATTTT
TRBJ1-3,TRBV6-6,-,once,CASSFVLGNTIYF,TGTGCCAGCAGTTTTGTTCTTGGAAACACCATATATTTT
TRBJ2-6,TRBV7-3,-,-,CASSPGGTGANVLTF,TGTGCCAGCAGTCCGGGGGGCACTGGGGCCAACGTCCTGACTTTC